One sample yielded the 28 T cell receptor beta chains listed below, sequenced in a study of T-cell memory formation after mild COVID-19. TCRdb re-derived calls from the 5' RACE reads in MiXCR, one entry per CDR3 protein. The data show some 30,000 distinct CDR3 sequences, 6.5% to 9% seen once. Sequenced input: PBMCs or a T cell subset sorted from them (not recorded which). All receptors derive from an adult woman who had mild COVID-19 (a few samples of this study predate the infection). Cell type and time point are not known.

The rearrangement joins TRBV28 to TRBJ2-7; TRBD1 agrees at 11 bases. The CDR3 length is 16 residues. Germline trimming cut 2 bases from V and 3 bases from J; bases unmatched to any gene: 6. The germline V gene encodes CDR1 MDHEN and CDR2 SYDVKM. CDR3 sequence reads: CASSLGSGTGGYEQYF. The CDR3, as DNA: TGTGCCAGCAGTTTAGGCTCCGGGACAGGGGGCTACGAGCAGTACTTC.

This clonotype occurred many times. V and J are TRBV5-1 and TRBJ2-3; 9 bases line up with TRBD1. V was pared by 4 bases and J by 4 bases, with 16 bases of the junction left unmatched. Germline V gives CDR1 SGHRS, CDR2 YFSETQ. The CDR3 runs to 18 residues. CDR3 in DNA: TGCGCCAGCAGCGCGGGACAGGGTTCTTTTGGTGGCCCAGATACGCAGTATTTT. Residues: CASSAGQGSFGGPDTQYF.

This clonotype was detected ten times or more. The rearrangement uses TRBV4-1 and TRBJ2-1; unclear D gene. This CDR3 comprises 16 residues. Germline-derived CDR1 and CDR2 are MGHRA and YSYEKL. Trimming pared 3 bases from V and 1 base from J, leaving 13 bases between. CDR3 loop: CASSQLDILSYNEQFF. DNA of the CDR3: TGCGCCAGCAGCCAGCTCGACATCCTGTCCTACAATGAGCAGTTCTTC.

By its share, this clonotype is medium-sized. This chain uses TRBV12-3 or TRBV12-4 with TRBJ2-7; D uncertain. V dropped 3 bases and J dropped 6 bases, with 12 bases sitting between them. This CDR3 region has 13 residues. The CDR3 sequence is CASSFGSGGEQYF. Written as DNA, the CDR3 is TGTGCCAGCAGTTTCGGGTCTGGTGGCGAGCAGTACTTC.

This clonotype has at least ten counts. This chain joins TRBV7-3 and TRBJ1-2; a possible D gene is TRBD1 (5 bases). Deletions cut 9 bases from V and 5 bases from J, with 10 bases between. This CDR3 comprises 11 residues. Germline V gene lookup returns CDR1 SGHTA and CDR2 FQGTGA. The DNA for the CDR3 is TGTGCCAGTGGGGGGTATTATGGCTACACCTTC. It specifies CASGGYYGYTF.

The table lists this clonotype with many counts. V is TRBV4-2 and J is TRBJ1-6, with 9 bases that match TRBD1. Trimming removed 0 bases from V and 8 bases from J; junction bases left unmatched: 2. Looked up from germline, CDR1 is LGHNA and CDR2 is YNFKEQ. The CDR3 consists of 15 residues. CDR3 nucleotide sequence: TGTGCCAGCAGCCAAGAGGACAGGGGTCATTCACCCCTCCACTTT. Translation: CASSQEDRGHSPLHF.

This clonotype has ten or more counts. Written as DNA, the CDR3 is TGTGCCAGCAGTTTGGCTAGCGGGGGGGAGACCCAGTACTTC. Amino acid sequence: CASSLASGGETQYF. The J gene is TRBJ2-5, the V gene TRBV12-3 or TRBV12-4; TRBD2 matches at 11 bases. J gave up 5 bases and V 3 bases, and 2 bases lay outside the gene matches. There are 14 residues in the CDR3.

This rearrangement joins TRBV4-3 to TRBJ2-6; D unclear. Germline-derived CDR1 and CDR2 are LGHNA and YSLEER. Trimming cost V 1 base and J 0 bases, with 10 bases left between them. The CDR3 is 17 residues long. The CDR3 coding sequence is TGCGCCAGCAGCCAAGGGTACCGACCCTCTGGGGCCAACGTCCTGACTTTC. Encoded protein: CASSQGYRPSGANVLTF.

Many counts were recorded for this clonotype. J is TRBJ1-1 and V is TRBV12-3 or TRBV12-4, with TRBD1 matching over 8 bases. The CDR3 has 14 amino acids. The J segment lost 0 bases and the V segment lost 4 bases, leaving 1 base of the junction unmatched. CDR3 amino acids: CASSWTGMNTEAFF. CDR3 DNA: TGTGCCAGCAGTTGGACAGGGATGAACACTGAAGCTTTCTTT.

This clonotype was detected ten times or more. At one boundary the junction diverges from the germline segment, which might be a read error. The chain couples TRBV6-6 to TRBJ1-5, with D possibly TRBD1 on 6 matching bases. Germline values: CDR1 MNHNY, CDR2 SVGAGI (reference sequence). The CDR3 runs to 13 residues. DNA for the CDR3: TGTGCCAGCGACCCAACAGGGCATCAGACCCAGCATTTT. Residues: CASDPTGHQTQHF.

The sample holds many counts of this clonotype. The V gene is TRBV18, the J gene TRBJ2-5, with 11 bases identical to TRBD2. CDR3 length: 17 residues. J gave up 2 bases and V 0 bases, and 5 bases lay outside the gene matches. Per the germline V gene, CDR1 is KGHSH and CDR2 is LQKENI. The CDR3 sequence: CASSPPGLAGGQETQYF. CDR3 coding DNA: TGTGCCAGCTCACCACCGGGGCTAGCGGGGGGACAAGAGACCCAGTACTTC. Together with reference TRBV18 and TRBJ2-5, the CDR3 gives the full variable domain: NAGVMQNPRHLVRRRGQEARLRCSPMKGHSHVYWYRQLPEEGLKFMVYLQKENIIDESGMPKERFSAEFPKEGPSILRIQQVVRGDSAAYFCASSPPGLAGGQETQYFGPGTRLLVL.

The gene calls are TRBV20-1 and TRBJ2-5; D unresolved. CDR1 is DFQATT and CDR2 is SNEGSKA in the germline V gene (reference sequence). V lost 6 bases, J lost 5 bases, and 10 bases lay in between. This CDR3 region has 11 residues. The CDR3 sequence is CSALSRETQYF. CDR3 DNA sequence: TGCAGTGCCCTCTCCCGGGAGACCCAGTACTTC.

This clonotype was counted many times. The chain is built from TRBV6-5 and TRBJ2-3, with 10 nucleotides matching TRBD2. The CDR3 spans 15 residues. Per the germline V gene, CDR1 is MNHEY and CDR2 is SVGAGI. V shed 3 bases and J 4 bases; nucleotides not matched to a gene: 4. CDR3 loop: CASSYKLAGPDTQYF. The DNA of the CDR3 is TGTGCCAGCAGTTATAAACTAGCGGGGCCAGATACGCAGTATTTT.

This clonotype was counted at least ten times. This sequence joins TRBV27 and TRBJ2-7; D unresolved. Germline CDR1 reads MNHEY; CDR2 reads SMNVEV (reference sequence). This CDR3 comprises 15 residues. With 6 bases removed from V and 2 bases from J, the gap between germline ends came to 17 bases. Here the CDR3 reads CASSIHLVTAYEQYF. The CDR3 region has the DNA TGTGCCAGCAGCATTCATTTGGTAACGGCCTACGAGCAGTACTTC.

This chain's CDR3 is CASSSGTGLREQYF. As DNA, the CDR3 is TGTGCCAGCAGCTCCGGGACAGGGCTACGAGAGCAGTACTTC. This chain joins TRBV5-4 and TRBJ2-7; 9 nucleotides line up with TRBD1. Germline assignment: CDR1 SGHNT and CDR2 YYREEE (reference sequence). CDR3 length: 14 amino acids. V was pared by 3 bases and J by 7 bases, with 8 bases of the junction left unmatched.

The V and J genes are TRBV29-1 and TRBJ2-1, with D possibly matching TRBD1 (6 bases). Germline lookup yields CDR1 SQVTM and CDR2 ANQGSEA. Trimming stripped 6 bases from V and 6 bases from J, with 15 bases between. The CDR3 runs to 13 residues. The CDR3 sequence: CSVDKDSVNEQFF. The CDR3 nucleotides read TGCAGCGTAGATAAGGACAGCGTCAATGAGCAGTTCTTC.

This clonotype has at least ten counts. CDR3 loop: CASSPLDRYNEQFF. CDR3 bases: TGTGCCAGCTCACCCCTTGACAGGTACAATGAGCAGTTCTTC. J is TRBJ2-1 and V is TRBV18; a possible D gene is TRBD1 (6 bases). V was clipped by 3 bases and J by 4 bases, with 10 bases between them. The CDR3 length is 14 residues. The V gene's germline CDR1 is KGHSH and CDR2 LQKENI.

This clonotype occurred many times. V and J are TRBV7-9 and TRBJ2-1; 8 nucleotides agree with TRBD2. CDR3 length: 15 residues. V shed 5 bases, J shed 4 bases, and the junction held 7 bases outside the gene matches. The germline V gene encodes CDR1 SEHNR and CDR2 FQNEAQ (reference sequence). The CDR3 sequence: CASSVNSGGYNEQFF. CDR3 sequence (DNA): TGTGCCAGCAGCGTGAATTCGGGAGGGTACAATGAGCAGTTCTTC.

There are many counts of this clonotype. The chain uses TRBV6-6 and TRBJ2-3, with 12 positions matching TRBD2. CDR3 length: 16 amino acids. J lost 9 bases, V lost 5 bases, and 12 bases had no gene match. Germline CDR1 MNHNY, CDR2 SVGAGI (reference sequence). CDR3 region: CASSLAGGPASGTQYF. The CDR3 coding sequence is TGTGCCAGCAGTCTAGCGGGAGGGCCGGCCTCCGGAACGCAGTATTTT.

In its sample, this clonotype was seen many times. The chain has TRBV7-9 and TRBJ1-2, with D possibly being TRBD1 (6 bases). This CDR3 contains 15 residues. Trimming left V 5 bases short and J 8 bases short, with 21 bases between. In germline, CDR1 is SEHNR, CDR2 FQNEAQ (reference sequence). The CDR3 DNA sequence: TGTGCCAGCAGCCCAACAGGGCTACTTCTTCACGGCTACACCTTC. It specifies CASSPTGLLLHGYTF.

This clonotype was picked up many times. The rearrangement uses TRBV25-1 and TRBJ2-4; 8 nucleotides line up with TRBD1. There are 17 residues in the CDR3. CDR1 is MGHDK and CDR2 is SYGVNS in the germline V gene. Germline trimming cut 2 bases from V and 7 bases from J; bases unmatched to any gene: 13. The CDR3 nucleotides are TGTGCCAGCAGTGAAGTAGGAAGGACAGGGCGGACGAACATTCAGTACTTC. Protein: CASSEVGRTGRTNIQYF.

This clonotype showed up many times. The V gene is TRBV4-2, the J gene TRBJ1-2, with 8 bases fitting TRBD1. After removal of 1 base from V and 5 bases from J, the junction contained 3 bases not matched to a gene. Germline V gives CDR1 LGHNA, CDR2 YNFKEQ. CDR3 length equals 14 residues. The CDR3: CASSQAGQGYGYTF. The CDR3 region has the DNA TGTGCCAGCAGCCAAGCAGGACAGGGTTATGGCTACACCTTC.

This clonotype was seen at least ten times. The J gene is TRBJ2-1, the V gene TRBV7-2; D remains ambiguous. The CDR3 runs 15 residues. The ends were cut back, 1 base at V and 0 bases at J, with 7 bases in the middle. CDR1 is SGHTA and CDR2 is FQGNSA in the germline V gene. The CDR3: CASSLDYTSYNEQFF. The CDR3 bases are TGTGCCAGCAGCTTAGACTATACCTCCTACAATGAGCAGTTCTTC.

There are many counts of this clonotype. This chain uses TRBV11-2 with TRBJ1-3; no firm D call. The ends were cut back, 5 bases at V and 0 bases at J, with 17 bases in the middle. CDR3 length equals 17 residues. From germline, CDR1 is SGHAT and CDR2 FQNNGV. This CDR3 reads CASSPNGVSSSGNTIYF. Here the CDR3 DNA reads TGTGCCAGCAGCCCGAACGGGGTCTCCTCCTCTGGAAACACCATATATTTT.

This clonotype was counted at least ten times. In DNA form, the CDR3 reads TGTGCCAGCGGTAGGCCTTATAGCAATCAGCCCCAGCATTTT. This translates into CASGRPYSNQPQHF. The chain recombines TRBV6-5 with TRBJ1-5; the D is unclear. V lost 8 bases and J 0 bases, leaving 11 bases between the germline ends. The CDR3 is made up of 14 amino acids. Per germline, CDR1 MNHEY and CDR2 SVGAGI.

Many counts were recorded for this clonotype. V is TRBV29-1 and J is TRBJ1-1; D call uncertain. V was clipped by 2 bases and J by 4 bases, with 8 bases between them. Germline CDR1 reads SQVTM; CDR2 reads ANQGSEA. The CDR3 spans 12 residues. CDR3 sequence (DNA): TGCAGCGTTGAACTCCCGGGCACTGAAGCTTTCTTT. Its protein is CSVELPGTEAFF.

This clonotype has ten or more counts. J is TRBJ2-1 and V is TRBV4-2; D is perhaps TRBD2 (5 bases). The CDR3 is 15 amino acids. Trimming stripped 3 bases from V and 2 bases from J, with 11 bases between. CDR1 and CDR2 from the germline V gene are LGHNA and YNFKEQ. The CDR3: CASSQDFTAYNEQFF. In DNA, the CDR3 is TGTGCCAGCAGCCAGGACTTCACTGCCTACAATGAGCAGTTCTTC.

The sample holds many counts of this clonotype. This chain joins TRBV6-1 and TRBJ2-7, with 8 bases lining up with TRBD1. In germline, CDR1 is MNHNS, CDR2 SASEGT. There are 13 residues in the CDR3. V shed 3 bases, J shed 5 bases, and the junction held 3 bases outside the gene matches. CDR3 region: CASSDRGLHEQYF. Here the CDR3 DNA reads TGTGCCAGCAGTGACAGGGGGCTTCACGAGCAGTACTTC.